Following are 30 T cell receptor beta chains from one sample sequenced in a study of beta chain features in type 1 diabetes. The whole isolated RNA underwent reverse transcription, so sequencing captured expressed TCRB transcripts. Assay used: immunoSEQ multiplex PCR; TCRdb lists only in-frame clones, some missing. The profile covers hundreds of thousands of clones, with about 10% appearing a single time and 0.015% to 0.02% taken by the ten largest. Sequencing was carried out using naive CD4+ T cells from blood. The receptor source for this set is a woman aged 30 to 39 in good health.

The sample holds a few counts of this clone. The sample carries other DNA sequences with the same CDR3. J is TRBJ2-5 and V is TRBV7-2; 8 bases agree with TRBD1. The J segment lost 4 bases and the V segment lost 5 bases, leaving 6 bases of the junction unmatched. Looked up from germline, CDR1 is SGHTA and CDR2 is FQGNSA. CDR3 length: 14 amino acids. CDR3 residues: CASSPRTGSETQYF. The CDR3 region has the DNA TGTGCCAGCAGCCCAAGGACAGGGTCAGAGACCCAGTACTTC.

In nucleotides, the CDR3 is TGTGCCAGCAGTCTCCAGGGGGCCCGGCAGTACTTC. This codes for CASSLQGARQYF. The J gene is TRBJ2-7, the V gene TRBV28; 8 nucleotides match TRBD1. The CDR3 loop spans 12 amino acids. CDR1 and CDR2 (germline): MDHEN, SYDVKM. Trimming took 5 bases from V and 9 from J; bases not matched to a gene: 6.

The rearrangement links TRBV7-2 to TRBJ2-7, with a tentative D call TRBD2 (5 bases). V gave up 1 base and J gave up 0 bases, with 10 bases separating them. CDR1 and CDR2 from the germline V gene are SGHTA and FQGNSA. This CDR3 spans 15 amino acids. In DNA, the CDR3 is TGTGCCAGCAGCTTAGTTGGTGGGAGCTCCTACGAGCAGTACTTC. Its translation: CASSLVGGSSYEQYF.

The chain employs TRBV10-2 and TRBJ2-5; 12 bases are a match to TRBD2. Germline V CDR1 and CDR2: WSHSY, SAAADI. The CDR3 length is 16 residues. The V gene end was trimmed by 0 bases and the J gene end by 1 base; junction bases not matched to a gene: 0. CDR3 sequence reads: CASSESTSGGQETQYF. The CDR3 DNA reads TGCGCCAGCAGTGAGTCGACTAGCGGGGGCCAAGAGACCCAGTACTTC.

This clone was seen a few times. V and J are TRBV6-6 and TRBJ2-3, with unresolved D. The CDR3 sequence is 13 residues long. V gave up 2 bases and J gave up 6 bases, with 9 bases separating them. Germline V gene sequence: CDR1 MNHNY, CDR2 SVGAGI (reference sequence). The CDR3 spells CASSYGQADTQYF. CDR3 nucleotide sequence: TGTGCCAGCAGTTACGGGCAGGCGGATACGCAGTATTTT.

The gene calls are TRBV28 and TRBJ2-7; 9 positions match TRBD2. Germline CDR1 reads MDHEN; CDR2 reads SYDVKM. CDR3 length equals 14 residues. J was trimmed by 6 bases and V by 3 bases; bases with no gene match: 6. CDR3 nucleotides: TGTGCCAGCAGTTTCCCTAGCGGGGCCCTCGAGCAGTACTTC. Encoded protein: CASSFPSGALEQYF.

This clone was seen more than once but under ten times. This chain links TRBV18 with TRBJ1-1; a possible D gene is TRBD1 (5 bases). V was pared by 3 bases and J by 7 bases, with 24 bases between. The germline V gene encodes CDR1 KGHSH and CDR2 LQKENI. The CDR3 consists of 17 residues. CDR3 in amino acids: CASSPPGGNKRVGEAFF. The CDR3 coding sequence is TGTGCCAGCTCACCTCCCGGGGGTAATAAGCGGGTCGGTGAAGCTTTCTTT.

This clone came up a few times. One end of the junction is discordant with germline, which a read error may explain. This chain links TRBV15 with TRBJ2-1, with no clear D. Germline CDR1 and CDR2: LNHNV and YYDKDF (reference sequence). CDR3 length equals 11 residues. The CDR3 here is CATSAHKEQFF. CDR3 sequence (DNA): TGTGCCACCAGCGCCCACAAGGAGCAGTTCTTC.

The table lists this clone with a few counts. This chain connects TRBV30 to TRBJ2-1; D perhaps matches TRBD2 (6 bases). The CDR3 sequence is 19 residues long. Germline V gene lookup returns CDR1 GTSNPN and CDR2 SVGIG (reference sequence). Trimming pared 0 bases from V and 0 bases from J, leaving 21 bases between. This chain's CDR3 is CAWSVGVWAGPSSYNEQFF. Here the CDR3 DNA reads TGTGCCTGGAGTGTAGGGGTGTGGGCGGGACCGAGCTCCTACAATGAGCAGTTCTTC. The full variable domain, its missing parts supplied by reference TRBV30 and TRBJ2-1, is SQTIHQWPATLVQPVGSPLSLECTVEGTSNPNLYWYRQAAGRGLQLLFYSVGIGQISSEVPQNLSASRPQDRQFILSSKKLLLSDSGFYLCAWSVGVWAGPSSYNEQFFGPGTRLTVL.

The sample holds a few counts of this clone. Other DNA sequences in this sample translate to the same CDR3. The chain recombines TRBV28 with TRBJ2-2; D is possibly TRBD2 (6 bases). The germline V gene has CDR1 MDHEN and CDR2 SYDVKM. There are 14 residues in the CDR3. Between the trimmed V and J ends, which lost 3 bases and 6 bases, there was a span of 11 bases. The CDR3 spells CASSLIGGAGELFF. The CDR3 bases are TGTGCCAGCAGTTTGATCGGAGGGGCCGGGGAGCTGTTTTTT. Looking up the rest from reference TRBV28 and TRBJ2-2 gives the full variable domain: DVKVTQSSRYLVKRTGEKVFLECVQDMDHENMFWYRQDPGLGLRLIYFSYDVKMKEKGDIPEGYSVSREKKERFSLILESASTNQTSMYLCASSLIGGAGELFFGEGSRLTVL.

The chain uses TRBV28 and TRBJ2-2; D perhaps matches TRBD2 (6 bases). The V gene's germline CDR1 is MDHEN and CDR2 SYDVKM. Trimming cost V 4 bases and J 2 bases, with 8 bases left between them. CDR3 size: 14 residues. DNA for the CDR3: TGTGCCAGCAGTTACGCGGGAAACACCGGGGAGCTGTTTTTT. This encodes CASSYAGNTGELFF.

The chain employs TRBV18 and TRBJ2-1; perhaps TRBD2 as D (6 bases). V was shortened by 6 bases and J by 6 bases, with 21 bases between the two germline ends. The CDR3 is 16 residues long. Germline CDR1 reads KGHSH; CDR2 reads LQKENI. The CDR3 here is CASSLLSSRGINEQFF. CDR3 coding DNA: TGTGCCAGCTCCCTTCTATCTAGCCGGGGGATCAATGAGCAGTTCTTC.

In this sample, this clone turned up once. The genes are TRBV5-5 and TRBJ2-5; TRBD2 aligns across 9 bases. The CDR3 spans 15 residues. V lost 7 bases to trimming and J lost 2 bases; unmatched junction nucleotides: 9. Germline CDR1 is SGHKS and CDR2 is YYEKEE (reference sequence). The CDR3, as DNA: TGTGCCAGCCTGGGGCGGGAGGGGGAACAAGAGACCCAGTACTTC. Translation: CASLGREGEQETQYF.

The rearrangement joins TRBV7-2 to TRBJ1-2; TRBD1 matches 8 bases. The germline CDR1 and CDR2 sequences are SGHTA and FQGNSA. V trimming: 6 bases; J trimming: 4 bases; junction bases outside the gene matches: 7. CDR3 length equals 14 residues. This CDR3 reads CASRPLGQVYGYTF. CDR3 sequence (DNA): TGTGCCAGCAGGCCCTTGGGACAGGTCTATGGCTACACCTTC.

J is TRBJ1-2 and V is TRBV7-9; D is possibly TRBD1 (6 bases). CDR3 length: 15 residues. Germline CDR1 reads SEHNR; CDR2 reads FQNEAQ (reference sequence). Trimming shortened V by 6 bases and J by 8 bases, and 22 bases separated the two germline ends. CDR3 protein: CASSHPEGHFPGYTF. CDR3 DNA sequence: TGTGCCAGCAGTCACCCCGAGGGACATTTCCCGGGCTACACCTTC.

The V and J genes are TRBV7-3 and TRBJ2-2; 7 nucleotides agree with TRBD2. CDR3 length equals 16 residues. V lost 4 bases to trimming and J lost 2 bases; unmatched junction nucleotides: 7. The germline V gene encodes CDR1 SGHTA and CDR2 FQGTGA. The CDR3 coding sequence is TGTGCCAGCAGCTCAGCAGGGAGGGTTAACACCGGGGAGCTGTTTTTT. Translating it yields CASSSAGRVNTGELFF.

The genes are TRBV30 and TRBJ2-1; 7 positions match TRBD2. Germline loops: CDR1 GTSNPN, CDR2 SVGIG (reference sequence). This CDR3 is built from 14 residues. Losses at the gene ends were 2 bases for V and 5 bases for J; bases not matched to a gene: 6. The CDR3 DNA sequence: TGTGCCTGGAGTCCTAGCGGTACGCACAATGAGCAGTTCTTC. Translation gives CAWSPSGTHNEQFF.

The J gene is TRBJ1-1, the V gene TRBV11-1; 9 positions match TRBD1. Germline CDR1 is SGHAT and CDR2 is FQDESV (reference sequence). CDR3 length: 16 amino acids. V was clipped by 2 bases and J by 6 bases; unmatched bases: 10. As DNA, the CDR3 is TGTGCCAGCAGCTTATCGGGGACAGGGAGAGAAGCTGAAGCTTTCTTT. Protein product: CASSLSGTGREAEAFF.

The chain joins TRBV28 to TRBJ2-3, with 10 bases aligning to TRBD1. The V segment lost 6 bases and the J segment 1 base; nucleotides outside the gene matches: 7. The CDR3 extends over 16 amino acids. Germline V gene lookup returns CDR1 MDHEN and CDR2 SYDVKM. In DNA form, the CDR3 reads TGTGCCAGCAGGGACGACAGGGGGCCTGGCACAGATACGCAGTATTTT. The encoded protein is CASRDDRGPGTDTQYF. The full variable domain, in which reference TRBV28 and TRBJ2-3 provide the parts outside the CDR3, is DVKVTQSSRYLVKRTGEKVFLECVQDMDHENMFWYRQDPGLGLRLIYFSYDVKMKEKGDIPEGYSVSREKKERFSLILESASTNQTSMYLCASRDDRGPGTDTQYFGPGTRLTVL.

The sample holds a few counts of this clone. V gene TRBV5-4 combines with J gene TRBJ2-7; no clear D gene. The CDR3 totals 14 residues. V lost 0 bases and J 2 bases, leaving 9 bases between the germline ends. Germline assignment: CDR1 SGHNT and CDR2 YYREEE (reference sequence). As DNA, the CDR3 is TGTGCCAGCAGCTTGGATGGAACAGCCTACGAGCAGTACTTC. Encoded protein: CASSLDGTAYEQYF.

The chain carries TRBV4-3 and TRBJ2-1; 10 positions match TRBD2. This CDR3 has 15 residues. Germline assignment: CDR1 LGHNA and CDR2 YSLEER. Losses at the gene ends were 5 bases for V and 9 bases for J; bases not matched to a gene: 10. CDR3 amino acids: CASSYRAGGPTEQFF. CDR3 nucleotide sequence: TGCGCCAGCAGCTACAGAGCGGGAGGGCCCACTGAGCAGTTCTTC.

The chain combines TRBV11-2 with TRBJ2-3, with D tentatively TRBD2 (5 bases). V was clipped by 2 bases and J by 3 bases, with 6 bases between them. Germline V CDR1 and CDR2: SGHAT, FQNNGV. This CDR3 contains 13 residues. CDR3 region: CASSLTGTDTQYF. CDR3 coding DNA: TGTGCCAGCAGCTTAACGGGGACAGATACGCAGTATTTT.

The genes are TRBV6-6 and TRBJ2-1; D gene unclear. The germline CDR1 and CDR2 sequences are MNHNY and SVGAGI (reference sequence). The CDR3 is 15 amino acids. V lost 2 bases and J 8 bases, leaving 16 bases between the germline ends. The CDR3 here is CASSYPASRSDEQFF. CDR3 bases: TGTGCCAGCAGTTACCCCGCCTCTAGGTCGGATGAGCAGTTCTTC.

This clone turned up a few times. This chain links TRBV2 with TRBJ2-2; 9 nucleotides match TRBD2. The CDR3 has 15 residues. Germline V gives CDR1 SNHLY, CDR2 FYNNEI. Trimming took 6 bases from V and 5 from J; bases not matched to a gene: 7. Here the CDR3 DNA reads TGTGCCAGCAGGGTCCTAGCGGGACAAACCGGGGAGCTGTTTTTT. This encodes CASRVLAGQTGELFF.

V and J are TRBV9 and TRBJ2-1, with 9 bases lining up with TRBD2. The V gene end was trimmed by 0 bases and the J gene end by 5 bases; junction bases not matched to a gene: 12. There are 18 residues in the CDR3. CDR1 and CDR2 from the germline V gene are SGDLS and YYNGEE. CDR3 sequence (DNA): TGTGCCAGCAGCGTAGCTCGGAGGGCTAGCGGGACCCACAATGAGCAGTTCTTC. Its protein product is CASSVARRASGTHNEQFF.

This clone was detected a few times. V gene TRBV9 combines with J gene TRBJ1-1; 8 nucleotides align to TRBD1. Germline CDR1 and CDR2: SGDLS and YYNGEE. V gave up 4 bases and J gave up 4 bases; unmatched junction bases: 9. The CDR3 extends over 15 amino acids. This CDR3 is CASSFRTGSGTEAFF. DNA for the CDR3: TGTGCCAGCAGCTTCCGGACAGGGTCTGGCACTGAAGCTTTCTTT.

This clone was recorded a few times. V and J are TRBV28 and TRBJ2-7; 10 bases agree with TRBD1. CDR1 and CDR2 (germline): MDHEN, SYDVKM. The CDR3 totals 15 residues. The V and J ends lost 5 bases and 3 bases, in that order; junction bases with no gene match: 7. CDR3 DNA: TGTGCCAGCAGTCCGCCGGGACAGGGGATCTACGAGCAGTACTTC. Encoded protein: CASSPPGQGIYEQYF.

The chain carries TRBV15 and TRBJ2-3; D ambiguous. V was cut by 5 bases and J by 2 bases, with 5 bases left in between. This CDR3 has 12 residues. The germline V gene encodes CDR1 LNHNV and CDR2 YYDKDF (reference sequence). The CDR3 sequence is CATSVDTDTQYF. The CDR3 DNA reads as TGTGCCACCAGCGTAGACACAGATACGCAGTATTTT. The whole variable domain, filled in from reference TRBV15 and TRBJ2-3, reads DAMVIQNPRYQVTQFGKPVTLSCSQTLNHNVMYWYQQKSSQAPKLLFHYYDKDFNNEADTPDNFQSRRPNTSFCFLDIRSPGLGDTAMYLCATSVDTDTQYFGPGTRLTVL.

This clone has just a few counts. CDR3 in amino acids: CSVELTGEETQYF. The DNA of the CDR3 is TGCAGCGTTGAATTGACAGGGGAGGAGACCCAGTACTTC. The V call is TRBV29-1, the J call TRBJ2-5; TRBD1 matches at 8 bases. Trimming removed 2 bases from V and 5 bases from J; junction bases left unmatched: 4. CDR1 and CDR2 (germline): SQVTM, ANQGSEA. The CDR3 is made up of 13 amino acids.

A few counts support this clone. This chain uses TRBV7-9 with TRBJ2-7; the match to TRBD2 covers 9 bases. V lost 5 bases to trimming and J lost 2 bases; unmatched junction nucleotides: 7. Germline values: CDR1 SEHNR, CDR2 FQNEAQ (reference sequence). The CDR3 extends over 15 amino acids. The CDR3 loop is CASSATSGLTYEQYF. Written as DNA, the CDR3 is TGTGCCAGCAGCGCCACTAGCGGGCTAACCTACGAGCAGTACTTC.